This passage covers 20 T cell receptor beta chains from one sample sequenced in a study of T cell responses to AZD1222 COVID-19 vaccine. Assay used: immunoSEQ multiplex PCR; TCRdb lists only in-frame clones, some missing. The data contain about 160,000 clones, 92% of them singletons. Here the sequenced sample was peripheral blood, taken on day 0 of MenACWY control vaccination. These receptors all stem from an adult in good health.

This sequence joins TRBV28 and TRBJ1-5; D not resolved. V was shortened by 2 bases and J by 9 bases, with 20 bases between the two germline ends. Germline V gene lookup returns CDR1 MDHEN and CDR2 SYDVKM. CDR3 length equals 16 residues. The CDR3 sequence: CASSLSVVSSGGPQHF. The CDR3, as DNA: TGTGCCAGCAGTTTAAGTGTGGTCAGCTCGGGTGGGCCCCAGCATTTT. Combining the CDR3 with reference TRBV28 and TRBJ1-5 gives the whole variable domain DVKVTQSSRYLVKRTGEKVFLECVQDMDHENMFWYRQDPGLGLRLIYFSYDVKMKEKGDIPEGYSVSREKKERFSLILESASTNQTSMYLCASSLSVVSSGGPQHFGDGTRLSIL.

The chain links TRBV7-9 to TRBJ2-5; TRBD2 agrees at 7 bases. This CDR3 region has 16 residues. Unmatched junction bases numbered 10, after V lost 1 base and J lost 5 bases. Germline V gene sequence: CDR1 SEHNR, CDR2 FQNEAQ (reference sequence). Here the CDR3 DNA reads TGTGCCAGCAGCTTAGTTGGGACTACCGGCGGGGAGACCCAGTACTTC. Its protein product is CASSLVGTTGGETQYF.

The gene calls are TRBV11-3 and TRBJ2-1; 7 positions match TRBD1. The CDR3 contains 16 residues. The ends lost 2 bases at V and 0 bases at J; junction bases unmatched: 4. CDR1 is SGHNT and CDR2 is YENEEA in the germline V gene. The CDR3, as DNA: TGTGCCAGCAGCTTATTGGGGACAGTCTCCTACAATGAGCAGTTCTTC. This translates into CASSLLGTVSYNEQFF.

In the case of this clone: Distinct nucleotide sequences in the sample also encode this CDR3. The gene calls are TRBV3-1 (or the pseudogene TRBV3-2) and TRBJ1-1; D may be TRBD1 (5 bases). This CDR3 region has 14 residues. V dropped 4 bases and J dropped 0 bases, with 9 bases sitting between them. Germline values: CDR1 LGHDT, CDR2 YNNKEL (reference sequence). The CDR3 loop reads CASSPPTVNTEAFF. CDR3 sequence (DNA): TGTGCCAGCAGCCCTCCGACAGTGAACACTGAAGCTTTCTTT.

This chain links TRBV6-5 with TRBJ2-1; 8 positions match TRBD2. This CDR3 comprises 15 residues. Germline loops: CDR1 MNHEY, CDR2 SVGAGI. The trim removed 7 bases at V and 4 bases at J, leaving 9 bases unmatched. The chain's CDR3 is CASTREGGRYNEQFF. CDR3 bases: TGTGCCAGCACGAGAGAGGGCGGGAGGTACAATGAGCAGTTCTTC.

This clone was observed once. The chain carries TRBV25-1 and TRBJ1-2; 9 bases map to TRBD1. This CDR3 has 17 residues. Germline loops: CDR1 MGHDK, CDR2 SYGVNS. V dropped 2 bases and J dropped 5; count of bases not matched to a gene: 12. This chain's CDR3 is CASSELGPTGGSYGYTF. The CDR3 nucleotides are TGTGCCAGCAGTGAACTTGGTCCTACAGGGGGCAGTTATGGCTACACCTTC.

The chain uses TRBV6-6 and TRBJ1-5, with D possibly TRBD1 on 5 matching bases. From germline, CDR1 is MNHNY and CDR2 SVGAGI (reference sequence). The CDR3 covers 13 residues. V lost 9 bases, J lost 4 bases, and 13 bases lay in between. The CDR3, as DNA: TGTGCCAGGGCGGGGGGTGGAAATCAGCCCCAGCATTTT. Translating gives CARAGGGNQPQHF.

This sequence joins TRBV5-6 and TRBJ2-2; a weak D match, TRBD1 (5 bases). Germline loops: CDR1 SGHDT, CDR2 YYEEEE. CDR3 size: 13 residues. V lost 3 bases to trimming and J lost 7 bases, with 10 bases between them. CDR3 loop: CASSSQGIGELFF. CDR3 in DNA: TGTGCCAGCAGCTCTCAGGGAATCGGGGAGCTGTTTTTT.

As regards this clone: At one of its ends the junction is not consistent with the germline gene, which may arise from a read error. The rearrangement links TRBV19 to TRBJ1-4, with D possibly being TRBD1 (5 bases). Germline CDR1 reads LNHDA; CDR2 reads SQIVND (reference sequence). The CDR3 spans 15 residues. The chain's CDR3 is CACRERQGANEKLFF. CDR3 sequence (DNA): TGTGCCTGTAGGGAAAGGCAGGGAGCTAATGAAAAACTGTTTTTT.

This chain connects TRBV6-5 to TRBJ2-2; D could derive from TRBD1 or TRBD2 (5 bases each). Germline values: CDR1 MNHEY, CDR2 SVGAGI. The length of the CDR3 is 14 residues. V lost 10 bases and J 0 bases, leaving 12 bases between the germline ends. CDR3 bases: TGTGCCAACACCGGGACGGCGAACACCGGGGAGCTGTTTTTT. It translates to CANTGTANTGELFF.

The gene calls are TRBV2 and TRBJ2-7; TRBD2 aligns across 9 bases. This CDR3 is 16 amino acids long. The germline V gene has CDR1 SNHLY and CDR2 FYNNEI. The V and J ends lost 1 base and 3 bases, in that order; junction bases with no gene match: 7. The CDR3 protein is CASSEGFGTSSYEQYF. DNA for the CDR3: TGTGCCAGCAGTGAAGGGTTCGGGACTAGCAGCTACGAGCAGTACTTC. Together with reference TRBV2 and TRBJ2-7, the CDR3 gives the full variable domain: EPEVTQTPSHQVTQMGQEVILRCVPISNHLYFYWYRQILGQKVEFLVSFYNNEISEKSEIFDDQFSVERPDGSNFTLKIRSTKLEDSAMYFCASSEGFGTSSYEQYFGPGTRLTVT.

V usage is TRBV6-4 and J usage is TRBJ1-1, with D unresolved. Trimming pared 7 bases from V and 2 bases from J, leaving 11 bases between. The germline gives CDR1 MRHNA, CDR2 SNTAGT. CDR3 size: 13 residues. CDR3 nucleotide sequence: TGTGCCAGCAAGAGGGATAGCAACACTGAAGCTTTCTTT. Translated: CASKRDSNTEAFF.

This rearrangement joins TRBV24-1 to TRBJ2-1; 13 bases align to TRBD2. Germline V CDR1 and CDR2: KGHDR, SFDVKD. V lost 3 bases, J lost 8 bases, and 6 bases stayed unmatched. This CDR3 region has 16 residues. CDR3 residues: CATSDLTSGRAYEQFF. The DNA of the CDR3 is TGTGCCACCAGTGATCTCACTAGCGGGAGGGCCTATGAGCAGTTCTTC.

The V gene is TRBV6-5, the J gene TRBJ2-3, with 7 bases identical to TRBD1. J lost 2 bases, V lost 2 bases, and 1 base had no gene match. The V gene's germline CDR1 is MNHEY and CDR2 SVGAGI. This CDR3 comprises 14 residues. The CDR3 bases are TGTGCCAGCAGTTACGGGACAGTCACAGATACGCAGTATTTT. This codes for CASSYGTVTDTQYF.

The sample holds a few counts of this clone. V and J are TRBV7-9 and TRBJ2-1; perhaps TRBD2 as D (5 bases). With 7 bases removed from V and 7 bases from J, the gap between germline ends came to 17 bases. This CDR3 contains 14 residues. Germline CDR1 reads SEHNR; CDR2 reads FQNEAQ (reference sequence). Written as DNA, the CDR3 is TGTGCCAGCACCCGGGGTCCCGTGGGAAATGAGCAGTTCTTC. Encoded protein: CASTRGPVGNEQFF.

The chain joins TRBV27 to TRBJ2-3; 8 nucleotides match TRBD1. The CDR3 spans 14 residues. Trimming cost V 5 bases and J 1 base; bases outside gene matches: 2. Germline V gene sequence: CDR1 MNHEY, CDR2 SMNVEV (reference sequence). The CDR3 region is CASSPDRGTDTQYF. The CDR3 DNA sequence: TGTGCCAGCAGTCCGGACAGGGGCACAGATACGCAGTATTTT.

This clone was observed once. The chain combines TRBV11-1 with TRBJ2-2; no clear D gene. Germline-derived CDR1 and CDR2 are SGHAT and FQDESV (reference sequence). Trimming left V 3 bases short and J 6 bases short, with 2 bases between. The CDR3 contains 11 residues. CDR3 bases: TGTGCCAGCAGCTTGGCCGGGGAGCTGTTTTTT. This encodes CASSLAGELFF.

V usage is TRBV14 and J usage is TRBJ1-2; 8 bases align to TRBD1. This CDR3 contains 14 residues. V lost 4 bases and J lost 7; bases outside the gene matches: 8. Germline CDR1 reads SGHDN; CDR2 reads FVKESK. This CDR3 reads CASSLAGGVGGYTF. The CDR3 coding sequence is TGTGCCAGCAGCCTTGCAGGGGGCGTCGGTGGCTACACCTTC.

The rearrangement joins TRBV24-1 to TRBJ2-7; possible D gene TRBD2, 6 bases. V dropped 5 bases and J dropped 8 bases, with 18 bases sitting between them. The length of the CDR3 is 14 residues. CDR1 and CDR2 (germline): KGHDR, SFDVKD. The CDR3 reads CATSAGVHPTQQYF. CDR3 in DNA: TGTGCCACCAGTGCGGGAGTACATCCTACGCAGCAGTACTTC.

The V call is TRBV3-1 (or the pseudogene TRBV3-2), the J call TRBJ2-5; D is tentatively TRBD1 or TRBD2 (5 bases each). Germline CDR1 LGHDT, CDR2 YNNKEL (reference sequence). The CDR3 extends over 18 amino acids. V was cut by 4 bases and J by 6 bases, with 27 bases left in between. The CDR3 DNA reads TGTGCCAGCAGCCCCCGCCTAGTGGGAAGGGGACCGGGGAAGACCCAGTACTTC. Encoded protein: CASSPRLVGRGPGKTQYF.